Each of the 28 T cell receptor beta chains below was sequenced from the same sample in a study of CD8 T cells in ankylosing spondylitis. TCRdb called the 5' RACE reads again in MiXCR, with one record for every CDR3 protein. The repertoire holds around 220,000 distinct CDR3 sequences, around 17% seen once, with approximately 42% in the top ten. Study findings and constraints: Blood from ankylosing spondylitis patients appeared to carry a characteristic eight-variant TCR beta motif.

These receptors lack a known antigen. The sample comprised blood, either unsorted or a sorted T cell fraction (not recorded which). The receptors stem from a male donor with ankylosing spondylitis.

The sample holds a few counts of this clonotype. The chain joins TRBV7-3 to TRBJ2-3, with 8 bases that match TRBD2. The ends lost 4 bases at V and 3 bases at J; junction bases unmatched: 6. From germline, CDR1 is SGHTA and CDR2 FQGTGA. This CDR3 comprises 15 residues. The DNA for the CDR3 is TGTGCCAGCAGCTCCTCGGGGGGGCTGACAGATACGCAGTATTTT. It specifies CASSSSGGLTDTQYF.

CDR3 nucleotides: TGTGCCAGCAGTTCCGCCGAACGAGGGGTTGGCACTGAAGCTTTCTTT. As protein: CASSSAERGVGTEAFF. V and J are TRBV27 and TRBJ1-1, with D perhaps TRBD1 (5 bases). V was cut by 4 bases and J by 4 bases, with 19 bases left in between. The CDR3 runs to 16 residues. Germline CDR1 is MNHEY and CDR2 is SMNVEV (reference sequence).

There are a few counts of this clonotype. This rearrangement joins TRBV12-3 or TRBV12-4 to TRBJ1-1, with no clear D. CDR3 length: 13 residues. Trimming took off 6 bases at V and 3 bases at J, with 11 bases between the two ends. CDR3 bases: TGTGCCAGCAGGGACCCCTTGCACACTGAAGCTTTCTTT. Translated, it gives CASRDPLHTEAFF.

CDR3 DNA: TGCAGCGTTGAAGATTACAGGACAGGGAAAGACACTGAAGCTTTCTTT. Translated, it gives CSVEDYRTGKDTEAFF. This chain links TRBV29-1 with TRBJ1-1, with 8 nucleotides matching TRBD1. The CDR3 runs to 16 residues. Germline lookup yields CDR1 SQVTM and CDR2 ANQGSEA. The J segment lost 3 bases and the V segment lost 0 bases, leaving 9 bases of the junction unmatched. The full variable domain, rest sourced from reference TRBV29-1 and TRBJ1-1, is SAVISQKPSRDICQRGTSLTIQCQVDSQVTMMFWYRQQPGQSLTLIATANQGSEATYESGFVIDKFPISRPNLTFSTLTVSNMSPEDSSIYLCSVEDYRTGKDTEAFFGQGTRLTVV.

In its sample, this clonotype was seen a few times. V gene TRBV6-1 combines with J gene TRBJ2-3; unclear D gene. V was shortened by 2 bases and J by 6 bases, with 12 bases between the two germline ends. The CDR3 has 14 amino acids. The germline V gene has CDR1 MNHNS and CDR2 SASEGT. Here the CDR3 DNA reads TGTGCCAGCAGTGAATTGGAAACGGTTGATACGCAGTATTTT. Encoded protein: CASSELETVDTQYF.

This clonotype was found a few times. The chain uses TRBV2 and TRBJ2-1; 12 nucleotides align to TRBD2. This CDR3 spans 16 amino acids. V lost 8 bases and J lost 0; bases outside the gene matches: 5. Looked up from germline, CDR1 is SNHLY and CDR2 is FYNNEI. The CDR3 coding sequence is TGTGCCAGCTGCGCTAGCGGGGGGGGCTCCTACAATGAGCAGTTCTTC. It translates to CASCASGGGSYNEQFF.

This chain connects TRBV20-1 to TRBJ2-1, with unresolved D. V was trimmed by 3 bases and J by 7 bases, leaving 13 bases between them. There are 13 residues in the CDR3. Germline V gives CDR1 DFQATT, CDR2 SNEGSKA (reference sequence). The CDR3 nucleotides are TGCAGTGCTAGTGTACCGACTGAAAATGAGCAGTTCTTC. Translation gives CSASVPTENEQFF.

There are a few counts of this clonotype. This sequence joins TRBV7-9 and TRBJ2-1; 8 bases are shared with TRBD2. The V gene's germline CDR1 is SEHNR and CDR2 FQNEAQ (reference sequence). V shed 1 base, J shed 9 bases, and the junction held 8 bases outside the gene matches. This CDR3 has 15 residues. CDR3 protein: CASSLVGTRHGEQFF. The CDR3 bases are TGTGCCAGCAGCTTAGTGGGGACTAGGCACGGTGAGCAGTTCTTC.

This clonotype appeared a few times. The CDR3 region is CASSRQSFPTYEQYF. CDR3 nucleotides: TGTGCCAGCAGTCGACAGAGCTTCCCAACCTACGAGCAGTACTTC. This chain uses TRBV3-1 with TRBJ2-7, with D perhaps TRBD1 (5 bases). This CDR3 is built from 15 residues. Germline loops: CDR1 LGHDT, CDR2 YNNKEL (reference sequence). With 6 bases removed from V and 2 bases from J, the gap between germline ends came to 17 bases.

Only a few counts were recorded for this clonotype. This chain connects TRBV24-1 to TRBJ2-2; D gene unclear. The CDR3 runs to 15 residues. Germline loops: CDR1 KGHDR, CDR2 SFDVKD. V lost 4 bases to trimming and J lost 1 base, with 9 bases between them. As DNA, the CDR3 is TGTGCCACCAGTGACTTTACAGAGAACACCGGGGAGCTGTTTTTT. It codes for CATSDFTENTGELFF.

The chain joins TRBV12-3 or TRBV12-4 to TRBJ1-3; 8 bases map to TRBD1. The CDR3 length is 15 residues. V was pared by 0 bases and J by 6 bases, with 4 bases of the junction left unmatched. CDR3 residues: CASSLAGTGENTIYF. The CDR3 nucleotides read TGTGCCAGCAGTTTAGCTGGGACAGGCGAAAACACCATATATTTT.

In this sample, this clonotype turned up a few times. The rearrangement joins TRBV27 to TRBJ2-1; possibly TRBD1 or TRBD2 for D (7 bases each). Germline V gene data show CDR1 as MNHEY and CDR2 as SMNVEV (reference sequence). Trimming removed 6 bases at V and 2 bases at J, with 14 bases between. This CDR3 contains 15 residues. The CDR3 nucleotides read TGTGCCAGCAGGCCAGGGGGGGCCGCCTACAATGAGCAGTTCTTC. It codes for CASRPGGAAYNEQFF.

This clonotype was seen more than once but under ten times. The chain is built from TRBV21-1 and TRBJ1-5; TRBD1 is taken as the D call from the table, unchecked against the DNA. TRBV21-1 is a known pseudogene. The CDR3 has 15 amino acids. CDR3 nucleotide sequence: TGTGCCAGCAGCATAAGACAGGGTCGCGGTCAGCCCCAGCATTTT. Amino acid sequence: CASSIRQGRGQPQHF.

This clonotype was counted a single time. V and J are TRBV6-2 or TRBV6-3 and TRBJ2-5, with D possibly being TRBD2 (6 bases). Germline CDR1 reads MNHEY; CDR2 reads SVGEGT. Trimming removed 5 bases at V and 2 bases at J, with 15 bases between. The CDR3 is 15 residues long. This chain's CDR3 is CASSPGGWLQETQYF. Written as DNA, the CDR3 is TGTGCCAGCAGTCCTGGGGGGTGGCTACAAGAGACCCAGTACTTC.

In its sample, this clonotype was seen a few times. The chain couples TRBV27 to TRBJ2-3; D remains ambiguous. The V end lost 6 bases, the J end lost 1 base, and 11 bases lay between the germline ends. The CDR3 has 14 residues. CDR1 is MNHEY and CDR2 is SMNVEV in the germline V gene (reference sequence). The CDR3 loop reads CASRILEGTDTQYF. CDR3 bases: TGTGCCAGCAGAATCTTGGAAGGCACAGATACGCAGTATTTT.

This clonotype occurred a few times. The V call is TRBV4-3, the J call TRBJ1-2, with TRBD1 matching 7 bases. V gave up 2 bases and J gave up 8 bases; unmatched junction bases: 8. Germline V gene data show CDR1 as LGHNA and CDR2 as YSLEER. There are 14 residues in the CDR3. The CDR3, as DNA: TGCGCCAGCAGCCAAAAGACAGGGATTGACGGCTACACCTTC. Translated: CASSQKTGIDGYTF.

The CDR3 loop reads CASSPLTGGPYNEQFF. DNA for the CDR3: TGTGCCAGCAGTCCCTTGACAGGGGGCCCCTACAATGAGCAGTTCTTC. The chain is built from TRBV27 and TRBJ2-1, with 10 bases fitting TRBD1. The CDR3 contains 16 residues. Trimming removed 5 bases from V and 2 bases from J; junction bases left unmatched: 6. From germline, CDR1 is MNHEY and CDR2 SMNVEV (reference sequence).

The chain joins TRBV27 to TRBJ1-1, with a possible D match to TRBD1 (5 bases). This CDR3 spans 13 amino acids. CDR1 is MNHEY, CDR2 SMNVEV, per germline (reference sequence). The germline V and J ends were trimmed by 7 bases and 6 bases, with 15 bases remaining between them. CDR3 bases: TGTGCCAGCACCCCGGGGGGGGGTGCTGAAGCTTTCTTT. It yields the protein CASTPGGGAEAFF.

This chain links TRBV7-9 with TRBJ1-1; no definite D call. CDR3 length: 14 amino acids. Trimming took 2 bases from V and 1 from J, leaving 8 bases between them. Germline loops: CDR1 SEHNR, CDR2 FQNEAQ (reference sequence). CDR3 in amino acids: CASSLMPGNTEAFF. DNA for the CDR3: TGTGCCAGCAGCTTAATGCCGGGGAACACTGAAGCTTTCTTT.

This clonotype was counted between two and nine times. The rearrangement joins TRBV5-1 to TRBJ2-1; the D gene is possibly TRBD2 (5 bases). The ends were cut back, 4 bases at V and 8 bases at J, with 16 bases in the middle. This CDR3 has 14 residues. Per the germline V gene, CDR1 is SGHRS and CDR2 is YFSETQ. CDR3 nucleotides: TGCGCCAGCAGCCCCGAGCCGTTGGGAGATGAGCAGTTCTTC. Protein sequence: CASSPEPLGDEQFF.

V and J are TRBV9 and TRBJ2-1; TRBD1 agrees at 8 bases. The CDR3 totals 15 residues. The germline V gene has CDR1 SGDLS and CDR2 YYNGEE. V shed 3 bases, J shed 4 bases, and the junction held 6 bases outside the gene matches. CDR3 amino acids: CASSDSGQVYNEQFF. Here the CDR3 DNA reads TGTGCCAGCAGCGATTCGGGACAGGTATACAATGAGCAGTTCTTC.

A few counts support this clonotype. The V call is TRBV12-3 or TRBV12-4, the J call TRBJ1-1; maybe TRBD1 (5 bases). With 6 bases removed from V and 8 bases from J, the gap between germline ends came to 16 bases. CDR3 length: 13 amino acids. For the CDR3, the DNA is TGTGCCAGCAGCCCCATGTGGGGGGAGGAAGCTTTCTTT. Its translation: CASSPMWGEEAFF.

In this sample, this clonotype turned up a few times. The rearrangement uses TRBV6-2 or TRBV6-3 and TRBJ2-3; 7 bases are shared with TRBD1. The trim removed 5 bases at V and 1 base at J, leaving 15 bases unmatched. Germline CDR1 is MNHEY and CDR2 is SVGEGT. The CDR3 is made up of 18 amino acids. Written as DNA, the CDR3 is TGTGCCAGCAGTCCGGACAGGTACTCCCCTTGGGGCACAGATACGCAGTATTTT. It is translated as CASSPDRYSPWGTDTQYF.

The rearrangement links TRBV27 to TRBJ1-6; TRBD1 is a possible D gene (5 bases). The V and J ends lost 6 bases and 0 bases respectively, with 9 bases between them. Germline lookup yields CDR1 MNHEY and CDR2 SMNVEV (reference sequence). This CDR3 spans 15 amino acids. The DNA of the CDR3 is TGTGCCAGCAGGGGGCTCAGCTCCTATAATTCACCCCTCCACTTT. Residues: CASRGLSSYNSPLHF.

This rearrangement joins TRBV13 to TRBJ2-5; possible D gene TRBD1, 6 bases. Trimming removed 5 bases at V and 2 bases at J, with 12 bases between. There are 14 residues in the CDR3. CDR1 is PRHDT and CDR2 is FYEKMQ in the germline V gene (reference sequence). Written as DNA, the CDR3 is TGTGCCAGCAGCATCAGACAGGCTCAAGAGACCCAGTACTTC. Its translation is CASSIRQAQETQYF.

This clonotype was seen a handful of times. The chain couples TRBV3-1 to TRBJ2-7, with no clear D. V lost 2 bases and J lost 5, with 16 bases in between. Germline V CDR1 and CDR2: LGHDT, YNNKEL (reference sequence). The CDR3 runs 15 residues. CDR3 in amino acids: CASSQTINEGDEQYF. CDR3 DNA: TGTGCCAGCAGCCAAACCATTAATGAAGGCGACGAGCAGTACTTC.

This clonotype was counted ten times or more. The chain has TRBV27 and TRBJ2-7, with 9 positions matching TRBD2. This CDR3 has 16 amino acids. Germline V gives CDR1 MNHEY, CDR2 SMNVEV (reference sequence). V gave up 1 base and J gave up 3 bases; unmatched junction bases: 7. CDR3 residues: CASSLFTGTSSYEQYF. CDR3 nucleotides: TGTGCCAGCAGTTTATTTACCGGGACTAGCAGCTACGAGCAGTACTTC.

The V gene is TRBV14, the J gene TRBJ2-1; D is uncertain. The V end was cut by 2 bases, the J end by 0 bases, with 8 bases between. Germline CDR1 SGHDN, CDR2 FVKESK. The CDR3 extends over 15 amino acids. As DNA, the CDR3 is TGTGCCAGCAGCCAACACAGAAGCTCCTACAATGAGCAGTTCTTC. Residues: CASSQHRSSYNEQFF.